These T cell receptor beta chains were read from a single sample in a study of blood T cell repertoires in COVID-19. Data came from immunoSEQ multiplex PCR; TCRdb stores just in-frame clones and leaves some out. The repertoire holds about 440,000 clones, with approximately 90% as singletons. What was sequenced was PBMCs or T cells enriched from blood (not recorded which). The receptors were sampled from a woman aged 18-29 years with acute COVID-19. The CDR3 runs from the conserved cysteine through the conserved F or W. Each record gives: D gene, clone size, J gene, V gene, CDR3 protein, CDR3 DNA. The D gene is left open where the match is weak. Some rows mark clone size as missing; the rest say once, few, many or name a class of expanded clone.

D gene: .
clone size: .
J gene: TRBJ1-1
V gene: TRBV6-2/TRBV6-3
CDR3 protein: CASSSYLRGWENTEAFF
CDR3 DNA: TGTGCCAGCAGTTCGTATCTCAGGGGTTGGGAGAACACTGAAGCTTTCTTT

D gene: .
clone size: once
J gene: TRBJ1-2
V gene: TRBV28
CDR3 protein: CASSSPRGSNGYTF
CDR3 DNA: TGTGCCAGCAGTTCCCCCCGGGGGAGTAATGGCTACACCTTC

D gene: .
clone size: few
J gene: TRBJ1-5
V gene: TRBV6-5
CDR3 protein: CASSYYRVGQPQHF
CDR3 DNA: TGTGCCAGCAGTTATTACAGGGTTGGACAGCCCCAGCATTTT

D gene: .
clone size: .
J gene: TRBJ1-1
V gene: TRBV13
CDR3 protein: CASSPDRQNTEAFF
CDR3 DNA: TGTGCCAGCAGCCCAGACAGGCAGAACACTGAAGCTTTCTTT

D gene: TRBD2
clone size: .
J gene: TRBJ2-2
V gene: TRBV7-3
CDR3 protein: CASSLAGGHPGELFF
CDR3 DNA: TGTGCCAGCAGCCTAGCGGGGGGGCACCCCGGGGAGCTGTTTTTT

D gene: TRBD1
clone size: .
J gene: TRBJ2-7
V gene: TRBV5-1
CDR3 protein: CASSLDRGGYEQYF
CDR3 DNA: TGCGCCAGCAGTCTGGACAGGGGAGGGTACGAGCAGTACTTC

D gene: .
clone size: .
J gene: TRBJ2-7
V gene: TRBV5-8
CDR3 protein: CASSKGQSTYEQYF
CDR3 DNA: TGTGCCAGCAGCAAAGGACAGTCAACCTACGAGCAGTACTTC

D gene: .
clone size: .
J gene: TRBJ2-3
V gene: TRBV5-1
CDR3 protein: CASSLEIGDTDTQYF
CDR3 DNA: TGCGCCAGCAGCTTGGAAATAGGGGACACAGATACGCAGTATTTT

D gene: .
clone size: .
J gene: TRBJ1-6
V gene: TRBV3-1/TRBV3-2
CDR3 protein: CASKSHDGGLHSPLHF
CDR3 DNA: TGTGCCAGCAAATCTCACGACGGAGGTTTGCATTCACCCCTCCACTTT

D gene: TRBD1
clone size: .
J gene: TRBJ2-3
V gene: TRBV3-1/TRBV3-2
CDR3 protein: CASSQDSGQGVDTQYF
CDR3 DNA: TGTGCCAGCAGCCAAGATTCCGGACAGGGGGTGGATACGCAGTATTTT

D gene: .
clone size: .
J gene: TRBJ2-2
V gene: TRBV7-2
CDR3 protein: CASSTLLRGELFF
CDR3 DNA: TGTGCCAGCAGCACACTACTCCGAGGGGAGCTGTTTTTT

D gene: .
clone size: .
J gene: TRBJ2-2
V gene: TRBV3-1/TRBV3-2
CDR3 protein: CASSQARLAGELFF
CDR3 DNA: TGTGCCAGCAGCCAAGCGAGGCTTGCCGGGGAGCTGTTTTTT

D gene: .
clone size: .
J gene: TRBJ1-3
V gene: TRBV25-1
CDR3 protein: CASSKTDSGNTIYF
CDR3 DNA: TGTGCCAGCAGTAAGACAGACTCTGGAAACACCATATATTTT

D gene: TRBD1
clone size: .
J gene: TRBJ2-1
V gene: TRBV3-1/TRBV3-2
CDR3 protein: CASSRMDRTNNEQFF
CDR3 DNA: TGTGCCAGCAGCCGTATGGACAGGACAAACAATGAGCAGTTCTTC

D gene: TRBD1
clone size: .
J gene: TRBJ2-7
V gene: TRBV7-9
CDR3 protein: CASSRDRDREGEQYF
CDR3 DNA: TGTGCCAGCAGCCGTGACCGGGACAGGGAGGGTGAGCAGTACTTC

D gene: .
clone size: .
J gene: TRBJ2-2
V gene: TRBV2
CDR3 protein: CAYREGSTGELFF
CDR3 DNA: TGTGCCTACAGGGAGGGAAGCACCGGGGAGCTGTTTTTT

D gene: .
clone size: .
J gene: TRBJ1-1
V gene: TRBV7-9
CDR3 protein: CASSSIDREAFF
CDR3 DNA: TGTGCCAGCAGCTCCATTGACAGAGAAGCTTTCTTT